The 30 T cell receptor beta chains below come from one sample, sequenced in a study of blood T cell repertoires in COVID-19. Generated by immunoSEQ multiplex PCR, the TCRdb table keeps only in-frame clones and is missing some. Of 310,000 or so clones listed, about 91% are singletons. Material: PBMCs or T cells enriched from blood (not recorded which). These receptors all come from a woman aged 35 to 49 who had recovered from COVID-19.

This rearrangement joins TRBV9 to TRBJ2-1, with a possible D match to TRBD1 (5 bases). Germline V CDR1 and CDR2: SGDLS, YYNGEE. The CDR3 is made up of 17 amino acids. V lost 0 bases to trimming and J lost 4 bases, with 17 bases between them. CDR3 in amino acids: CASSVEARESFYNEQFF. CDR3 in DNA: TGTGCCAGCAGCGTAGAGGCCAGGGAAAGCTTTTACAATGAGCAGTTCTTC. Complete variable domain (other parts from reference TRBV9 and TRBJ2-1): DSGVTQTPKHLITATGQRVTLRCSPRSGDLSVYWYQQSLDQGLQFLIQYYNGEERAKGNILERFSAQQFPDLHSELNLSSLELGDSALYFCASSVEARESFYNEQFFGPGTRLTVL.

The rearrangement joins TRBV28 to TRBJ1-1, with a tentative D call TRBD1 (6 bases). V shed 5 bases and J shed 11 bases, with 12 bases lying between them. The germline V gene encodes CDR1 MDHEN and CDR2 SYDVKM. This CDR3 region has 11 residues. The CDR3 nucleotides are TGTGCCAGCAGTAAACAGGGTGAGGCTTTCTTT. Translation gives CASSKQGEAFF.

The J gene is TRBJ1-6, the V gene TRBV2; 8 positions match TRBD1. The CDR3 runs to 14 residues. The trim removed 6 bases at V and 10 bases at J, leaving 8 bases unmatched. The germline V gene has CDR1 SNHLY and CDR2 FYNNEI. The CDR3 DNA reads TGTGCCAGCAGCGCGACAGGGGTGGTATCACCCCTCCACTTT. Translating it yields CASSATGVVSPLHF.

A remark on this clone: Other nucleotide sequences in the sample specify the same CDR3. The rearrangement joins TRBV28 to TRBJ1-1; the D gene is possibly TRBD1 (6 bases). The V gene lost 2 bases and the J gene lost 5 bases, with 6 bases spanning the gap. From germline, CDR1 is MDHEN and CDR2 SYDVKM. The CDR3 has 12 residues. The CDR3 DNA is TGTGCCAGCAGTTTACAGGGGACTGAAGCTTTCTTT. Amino acids: CASSLQGTEAFF. The full variable domain, in which reference TRBV28 and TRBJ1-1 provide the parts outside the CDR3, is DVKVTQSSRYLVKRTGEKVFLECVQDMDHENMFWYRQDPGLGLRLIYFSYDVKMKEKGDIPEGYSVSREKKERFSLILESASTNQTSMYLCASSLQGTEAFFGQGTRLTVV.

This clone was observed a handful of times. The rearrangement joins TRBV29-1 to TRBJ2-7; D remains unclear. Trimming left V 3 bases short and J 4 bases short, with 13 bases between. This CDR3 region has 13 residues. Germline V gene data show CDR1 as SQVTM and CDR2 as ANQGSEA. Here the CDR3 DNA reads TGCAGCGTTGAGATGGCCAATCTGTACGAGCAGTACTTC. Translation: CSVEMANLYEQYF.

The CDR3 DNA reads as TGTGCCAGCAGCCACGGTGCGGGGGGGCTCGATGAGCAGTTCTTC. This encodes CASSHGAGGLDEQFF. The V call is TRBV6-4, the J call TRBJ2-1; 9 bases align to TRBD2. Germline CDR1 and CDR2: MRHNA and SNTAGT. The junction had 11 bases not matched to a gene; V was cut back by 6 bases and J by 8 bases. This CDR3 contains 15 residues.

This clone was recorded a few times. V and J are TRBV9 and TRBJ2-3; 12 bases are shared with TRBD2. V lost 7 bases to trimming and J lost 5 bases; unmatched junction nucleotides: 8. Per germline, CDR1 SGDLS and CDR2 YYNGEE. This CDR3 spans 15 amino acids. As DNA, the CDR3 is TGTGCCAGCGGCGGACTAGCGGGAATTGGAGATACGCAGTATTTT. It yields the protein CASGGLAGIGDTQYF.

The chain combines TRBV9 with TRBJ1-6, with D maybe TRBD1 (5 bases). Germline CDR1 reads SGDLS; CDR2 reads YYNGEE. Trimming removed 0 bases from V and 7 bases from J, with 11 bases in between. CDR3 length equals 15 residues. As DNA, the CDR3 is TGTGCCAGCAGCGTAGAAGGCAGGGCGAATTCACCCCTCCACTTT. The encoded protein is CASSVEGRANSPLHF.

The V and J genes are TRBV7-9 and TRBJ2-1, with a weak D call TRBD2 (6 bases). This CDR3 contains 14 residues. The V end lost 1 base, the J end lost 7 bases, and 11 bases lay between the germline ends. The germline gives CDR1 SEHNR, CDR2 FQNEAQ (reference sequence). The CDR3 nucleotides are TGTGCCAGCAGCTTAGGCGGGGAAGAAAATGAGCAGTTCTTC. The encoded protein is CASSLGGEENEQFF. Full variable domain (missing parts from reference TRBV7-9 and TRBJ2-1): DTGVSQNPRHKITKRGQNVTFRCDPISEHNRLYWYRQTLGQGPEFLTYFQNEAQLEKSRLLSDRFSAERPKGSFSTLEIQRTEQGDSAMYLCASSLGGEENEQFFGPGTRLTVL.

The chain uses TRBV7-8 and TRBJ2-7, with D perhaps TRBD1 or TRBD2 (6 bases each). V shed 5 bases and J shed 2 bases, with 13 bases lying between them. Germline CDR1 reads SGHVS; CDR2 reads FQNEAQ. CDR3 length: 14 amino acids. Here the CDR3 reads CASSRGTTTYEQYF. CDR3 coding DNA: TGTGCCAGCAGCCGGGGGACAACTACCTACGAGCAGTACTTC.

On this clone: Other DNA sequences of this sample code for an identical CDR3. The chain is built from TRBV7-2 and TRBJ1-2, with 7 bases fitting TRBD1. There are 14 residues in the CDR3. J lost 2 bases, V lost 3 bases, and 3 bases had no gene match. Looked up from germline, CDR1 is SGHTA and CDR2 is FQGNSA. CDR3 in DNA: TGTGCCAGCAGCTTGGGCAGGGGGAACTATGGCTACACCTTC. Its protein is CASSLGRGNYGYTF.

The chain couples TRBV11-3 to TRBJ1-2, with D perhaps TRBD1 (6 bases). This CDR3 is 16 amino acids long. V dropped 0 bases and J dropped 1 base, with 12 bases sitting between them. The germline V gene encodes CDR1 SGHNT and CDR2 YENEEA. This chain's CDR3 is CASSLEGRRGNYGYTF. Here the CDR3 DNA reads TGTGCCAGCAGCTTAGAGGGACGCAGGGGTAACTATGGCTACACCTTC.

V usage is TRBV21-1 and J usage is TRBJ2-1; the table gives TRBD2 as D, unverified against the DNA. TRBV21-1 is a known pseudogene. The CDR3 covers 14 residues. The CDR3 region has the DNA TGTGCCAGCACCCAGCGGGAGGATTGCAATGAGCAGTTCTTC. The encoded protein is CASTQREDCNEQFF.

This clone has a handful of counts. The rearrangement joins TRBV28 to TRBJ2-7, with D tentatively TRBD1 (6 bases). The germline V gene encodes CDR1 MDHEN and CDR2 SYDVKM. CDR3 length equals 15 residues. Trimming removed 7 bases from V and 5 bases from J, with 21 bases in between. In nucleotides, the CDR3 is TGTGCCAGCACCATACAGGGAGTGTCCCCCGACGAGCAGTACTTC. Translating it yields CASTIQGVSPDEQYF.

The chain uses TRBV27 and TRBJ2-7, with D unclear. Trimming pared 3 bases from V and 0 bases from J, leaving 6 bases between. The CDR3 contains 13 residues. Germline V gene lookup returns CDR1 MNHEY and CDR2 SMNVEV (reference sequence). The CDR3 region is CASSFGRSYEQYF. CDR3 nucleotide sequence: TGTGCCAGCAGTTTTGGGCGCTCCTACGAGCAGTACTTC.

This chain joins TRBV19 and TRBJ2-3; 9 bases agree with TRBD2. This CDR3 region has 17 residues. V dropped 5 bases and J dropped 0; count of bases not matched to a gene: 9. From germline, CDR1 is LNHDA and CDR2 SQIVND (reference sequence). This CDR3 is CASSRQLAGHSTDTQYF. The CDR3 nucleotides read TGTGCCAGTAGTCGACAACTAGCGGGCCACAGCACAGATACGCAGTATTTT.

This chain uses TRBV4-2 with TRBJ1-6; the D is unclear. The germline V and J ends were trimmed by 0 bases and 5 bases, with 14 bases remaining between them. Per germline, CDR1 LGHNA and CDR2 YNFKEQ. The CDR3 extends over 17 amino acids. The CDR3 bases are TGTGCCAGCAGCCAAGAAGGAGGGCGGCCCCATAATTCACCCCTCCACTTT. Translated: CASSQEGGRPHNSPLHF.

The rearrangement uses TRBV4-1 and TRBJ1-1, with D maybe TRBD1 (6 bases). V shed 4 bases and J shed 5 bases, with 14 bases lying between them. The CDR3 extends over 14 amino acids. The V gene's germline CDR1 is MGHRA and CDR2 YSYEKL. The CDR3 DNA sequence: TGCGCCAGCAGCCCCATAACAGGGCGTACTGAAGCTTTCTTT. Translated, it gives CASSPITGRTEAFF.

The rearrangement uses TRBV29-1 and TRBJ2-7; D perhaps matches TRBD2 (6 bases). V was pared by 8 bases and J by 2 bases, with 16 bases between. The CDR3 contains 13 residues. From germline, CDR1 is SQVTM and CDR2 ANQGSEA. CDR3 nucleotides: TGCAGCTTTTGGACCGGGACTCCCTACGAGCAGTACTTC. Protein sequence: CSFWTGTPYEQYF.

This clone has a single count. The CDR3 sequence is CASSGTMGQSVYQPQHF. Here the CDR3 DNA reads TGTGCCAGCAGTGGGACGATGGGACAAAGTGTGTATCAGCCCCAGCATTTT. The chain combines TRBV2 with TRBJ1-5; TRBD1 is a possible D gene (6 bases). The CDR3 loop spans 17 amino acids. V shed 4 bases and J shed 5 bases, with 21 bases lying between them. Germline V gene lookup returns CDR1 SNHLY and CDR2 FYNNEI.

The chain recombines TRBV4-3 with TRBJ1-1; unclear D gene. Per germline, CDR1 LGHNA and CDR2 YSLEER. This CDR3 is 15 amino acids long. Trimming shortened V by 0 bases and J by 0 bases, and 8 bases separated the two germline ends. CDR3 nucleotides: TGCGCCAGCAGCCAAGACTACAGCCTGAACACTGAAGCTTTCTTT. Amino acid sequence: CASSQDYSLNTEAFF.

This chain uses TRBV3-1 (or the pseudogene TRBV3-2) with TRBJ1-2, with D possibly being TRBD1 (6 bases). CDR3 length: 16 amino acids. Germline V lookup: CDR1 LGHDT, CDR2 YNNKEL (reference sequence). V shed 4 bases and J shed 0 bases, with 15 bases lying between them. CDR3 residues: CASSREDRLSNYGYTF. The CDR3 coding sequence is TGTGCCAGCAGCCGCGAGGACAGACTTTCTAACTATGGCTACACCTTC.

The chain combines TRBV20-1 with TRBJ2-1; 9 bases align to TRBD1. The CDR3 runs 16 residues. Germline V gene sequence: CDR1 DFQATT, CDR2 SNEGSKA (reference sequence). V trimming: 3 bases; J trimming: 3 bases; junction bases outside the gene matches: 9. CDR3 coding DNA: TGCAGTGCTAGTCCTAGACAGGGGGGTAACTACAATGAGCAGTTCTTC. Amino acids: CSASPRQGGNYNEQFF.

This rearrangement joins TRBV4-3 to TRBJ2-1, with 7 positions matching TRBD1. V lost 2 bases to trimming and J lost 0 bases; unmatched junction nucleotides: 7. Germline lookup yields CDR1 LGHNA and CDR2 YSLEER. The CDR3 totals 17 residues. The CDR3 loop is CASSQHTGASSYNEQFF. The DNA of the CDR3 is TGCGCCAGCAGCCAACATACAGGGGCGAGCTCCTACAATGAGCAGTTCTTC.

The gene calls are TRBV19 and TRBJ2-5, with 11 bases lining up with TRBD2. The CDR3 consists of 16 residues. Per germline, CDR1 LNHDA and CDR2 SQIVND (reference sequence). Germline trimming cut 6 bases from V and 4 bases from J; bases unmatched to any gene: 10. The chain's CDR3 is CASSITSGSVRETQYF. CDR3 bases: TGTGCCAGTAGCATAACTAGCGGGAGTGTAAGAGAGACCCAGTACTTC.

Only one count was recorded for this clone. The gene calls are TRBV11-1 and TRBJ1-5; D ambiguous. Trimming removed 2 bases at V and 8 bases at J, with 10 bases between. The CDR3 runs 13 residues. Per germline, CDR1 SGHAT and CDR2 FQDESV (reference sequence). The DNA of the CDR3 is TGTGCCAGCAGCTTAATAAGTAGTGAGCCCCAGCATTTT. Protein: CASSLISSEPQHF.

The V gene is TRBV5-1, the J gene TRBJ1-6; 7 positions match TRBD1. The CDR3 consists of 14 residues. Germline CDR1 and CDR2: SGHRS and YFSETQ. V lost 2 bases, J lost 7 bases, and 3 bases stayed unmatched. The CDR3 reads CASSFDRENSPLHF. The CDR3 DNA follows: TGCGCCAGCAGCTTTGACAGGGAGAATTCACCCCTCCACTTT.

The CDR3 reads CATYSGYNEQFF. CDR3 bases: TGTGCCACCTACTCAGGGTACAATGAGCAGTTCTTC. J is TRBJ2-1 and V is TRBV15, with D possibly matching TRBD1 (5 bases). The CDR3 has 12 amino acids. Germline V CDR1 and CDR2: LNHNV, YYDKDF (reference sequence). V was pared by 8 bases and J by 4 bases, with 9 bases between.

The chain employs TRBV6-5 and TRBJ2-7; 7 bases are a match to TRBD2. With 0 bases clipped from V and 2 bases from J, the junction kept 7 bases outside the gene matches. CDR1 is MNHEY, CDR2 SVGAGI, per germline. The CDR3 length is 16 residues. The CDR3 loop is CASSYSNSGRTYEQYF. CDR3 in DNA: TGTGCCAGCAGTTACTCAAACTCCGGGAGGACCTACGAGCAGTACTTC.

The CDR3 nucleotides read TGTGCCACCAGTTACGGAGGGGTTAGTTCACCCCTCCACTTT. Translated, it gives CATSYGGVSSPLHF. V usage is TRBV24-1 and J usage is TRBJ1-6; D may be TRBD1 (5 bases). Germline V CDR1 and CDR2: KGHDR, SFDVKD. The CDR3 spans 14 residues. V was cut by 6 bases and J by 9 bases, with 14 bases left in between.